This entry features one T cell receptor beta chain sequence. Its cognate antigen is unknown. These data come from a study of cytomegalovirus exposure and HLA in healthy donors. From germline, CDR1 is SQVTM and CDR2 ANQGSEA. The ends lost 6 bases at V and 6 bases at J; junction bases unmatched: 10. CDR3 length: 13 amino acids. Overall study results and limits: By HLA locus, TCR association rates varied in a later analysis, with DRB1 showing the most and HLA-C the fewest. Upon later analysis, HLA-associated TCR beta chains proved more clonally expanded than other, equally common chains. The authors listed 150 to 200 TCR beta chains as cytomegalovirus-associated. Looking again later, the authors saw that most CMV-associated TCR beta chains seemed HLA-restricted.

Both 60 Vbeta primers and 13 Jbeta primers went into the PCR. Profiled with immunoSEQ multiplex PCR; TCRdb holds only in-frame clones, not every one. The table lists a few hundred thousand clones, approximately 90% of them singletons. The sample comprised PBMCs. The gene calls are TRBV29-1 and TRBJ2-7; 8 nucleotides line up with TRBD1. This TCR came from a woman younger than 35 in good health and CMV-seronegative. CDR3 nucleotide sequence: TGCAGCGTCGGTGGACAGGGTCTGTCCGAGCAGTACTTC. Its translation: CSVGGQGLSEQYF.